Sequencing of this T cell receptor (beta chain) was carried out in a study of T cells after yellow fever vaccination. Study-wide background: Where fractions had low cell numbers, libraries were prepared from them with the SMART-Seq v4 Ultra Low Input RNA kit. Overall study results and limits: The secondary response was weaker, and its peak arrived faster, on day 5 versus 15. Among primary-vaccination clones, most reappeared after the booster, at about 95% for CD4 and under 90% for CD8.

In germline, CDR1 is SSHAT, CDR2 FNYEAQ (reference sequence). The CDR3 runs 14 residues. A universal primer site and UMIs were added as TCR cDNA was made by 5'RACE template switching. One entry per CDR3 protein results from TCRdb running MiXCR on the 5' RACE reads. The sample carries about 630,000 distinct CDR3 sequences, more than 9% recorded once. Notes on this clonotype: As yet, its antigen is unknown.

The sequences come from PBMCs, collected on the day of the yellow fever booster vaccination. The V and J genes are TRBV7-7 and TRBJ2-1, with 10 bases aligning to TRBD2. The sequence was obtained from a man younger than 40 who received the YFV17D yellow fever vaccine. In DNA form, the CDR3 reads TGTGCTAGCCGAGCGGGAGGGCCCGGAAATGAGCAGTTCTTC. Its translation is CASRAGGPGNEQFF.